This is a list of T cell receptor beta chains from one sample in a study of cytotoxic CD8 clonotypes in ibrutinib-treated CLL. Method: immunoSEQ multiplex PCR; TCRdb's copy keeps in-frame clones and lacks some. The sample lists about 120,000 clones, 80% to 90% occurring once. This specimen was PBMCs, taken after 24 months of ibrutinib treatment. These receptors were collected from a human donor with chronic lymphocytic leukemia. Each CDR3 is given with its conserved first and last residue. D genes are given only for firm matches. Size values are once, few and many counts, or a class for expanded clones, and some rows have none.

TGTGCCACCAGCAGATACGGGGGAGGGTACGAGCAGTACTTC,CATSRYGGGYEQYF,TRBJ2-7,TRBV15,once,TRBD2
TGTGCCAGCAGTTTATTAGGAGCGGGAGGGCCGGATACGCAGTATTTT,CASSLLGAGGPDTQYF,TRBJ2-3,TRBV28,.,TRBD2
TGTGCCACCCATCCCCCTCTCGGGACCCCAAATCAGCCCCAGCATTTT,CATHPPLGTPNQPQHF,TRBJ1-5,TRBV28,once,.
TGTGCCTGTGATCTGGAGACCGGGGAGCTGTTTTTT,CACDLETGELFF,TRBJ2-2,TRBV30,.,.
TGTGCCAGCAGGACAGGCAGTGCTAACTATGGCTACACCTTC,CASRTGSANYGYTF,TRBJ1-2,TRBV28,medium-sized,.
TGTGCCAGCAGCTCGTCAAGAGGGGCCACCTATAGCAATCAGCCCCAGCATTTT,CASSSSRGATYSNQPQHF,TRBJ1-5,TRBV7-2,.,.
TGTGCCAGCAACCTCGGGGGAGGGAGGAATTCACCCCTCCACTTT,CASNLGGGRNSPLHF,TRBJ1-6,TRBV21-1,few,.
TGTGCCAGCGGGACAGGGGGCTTCCGTTCGGGCGAGCAGTACTTC,CASGTGGFRSGEQYF,TRBJ2-7,TRBV6-1,.,TRBD1
TGTGCAAGTCGCGACGTTGCGCGGGAGGTTGATAATGAGCAGTTCTTC,CASRDVAREVDNEQFF,TRBJ2-1,TRBV12-2,.,.
TGTGCCACAGCAGATAACAAAGAGACCCAGTACTTC,CATADNKETQYF,TRBJ2-5,TRBV19,.,.
TGTGCCTGGAGTGTACAGAAGGAGACCCAGTACTTC,CAWSVQKETQYF,TRBJ2-5,TRBV30,.,.
TGTGCCAGCAGCGGGGTCGGAAGCACAGATACGCAGTATTTT,CASSGVGSTDTQYF,TRBJ2-3,TRBV28,.,.
TGCAGCGTTGCGACAGGGTTGGGGACAGATACGCAGTATTTT,CSVATGLGTDTQYF,TRBJ2-3,TRBV29-1,.,TRBD1
TGTGCCATCAGTGAGGCTCCGAACACTGAAGCTTTCTTT,CAISEAPNTEAFF,TRBJ1-1,TRBV10-3,.,.
TGTGCCATCAGAACAGAAGCCTACGAGCAGTACTTC,CAIRTEAYEQYF,TRBJ2-7,TRBV10-3,.,.
TGTGCCAGCAGCTCCAGACAGCTTTCAACTAATGAAAAACTGTTTTTT,CASSSRQLSTNEKLFF,TRBJ1-4,TRBV5-6,.,.
TGCAGTGCTCAGGGTACCTACGAGCAGTACTTC,CSAQGTYEQYF,TRBJ2-7,TRBV20-1,.,.
TGTGCCAGCAGTCCCAAGAGATCGGGCTACACCTTC,CASSPKRSGYTF,TRBJ1-2,TRBV28,.,.
TGTGCCAGCAGCCAGGGGGGGGCCGGCGGAGGTGTGGGTGGCTACACCTTC,CASSQGGAGGGVGGYTF,TRBJ1-2,TRBV4-2,.,.
TGTGCCGCAAGGGGGACAGGGTCGTCAACTAATGAAAAACTGTTTTTT,CAARGTGSSTNEKLFF,TRBJ1-4,TRBV28,.,TRBD1
TGTGCCAGCAGTTTAAGGTGGCCAAAGAACACTGAAGCTTTCTTT,CASSLRWPKNTEAFF,TRBJ1-1,TRBV28,.,.
TGCGCCAGCAAACTAGCGGGTAGCACAGATACGCAGTATTTT,CASKLAGSTDTQYF,TRBJ2-3,TRBV5-1,once,TRBD2
TGTGCCAGGACCCAGGGCCGGTCTTGGGTGGGCTACACCTTC,CARTQGRSWVGYTF,TRBJ1-2,TRBV6-5,.,.
TGTGCCAGCAGTTCCCACGGGGGCTCCTCCTACGAGCAGTACTTC,CASSSHGGSSYEQYF,TRBJ2-7,TRBV28,.,.
TGTGCCAGCACCGTAGGGACAGGATTATCGCAGCCCCAGCATTTT,CASTVGTGLSQPQHF,TRBJ1-5,TRBV2,.,TRBD1
TGCGCCAGCAGTTTGGACGGGGGAAATTCTGGAAACACCATATATTTT,CASSLDGGNSGNTIYF,TRBJ1-3,TRBV5-1,.,.
TGTGCCAGCAGCCTAGCGACTAGCGGGGGCTCCAGCTCCTACGAGCAGTACTTC,CASSLATSGGSSSYEQYF,TRBJ2-7,TRBV7-2,.,TRBD2
TGTGCCAGTGGGTTATGGATAGCGGGAACAGATACGCAGTATTTT,CASGLWIAGTDTQYF,TRBJ2-3,TRBV19,.,TRBD2
TGTGCCAGCAGGCGCATAGCGGGGGGTTTGACAGATACGCAGTATTTT,CASRRIAGGLTDTQYF,TRBJ2-3,TRBV28,.,TRBD2
TGTGCCAGCAGCTTCTATAAGCTTGGGGAGCTGTTTTTT,CASSFYKLGELFF,TRBJ2-2,TRBV5-6,.,.
TGTGCCAGCAGCTTAGCCCGTTTAGCCAAAAACATTCAGTACTTC,CASSLARLAKNIQYF,TRBJ2-4,TRBV7-9,.,.
TGCGCCAGCAGCCGGACAGGGGACTATGGCTACACCTTC,CASSRTGDYGYTF,TRBJ1-2,TRBV4-1,.,TRBD1
TGTGCCAGCAGTTTGGGGGTGAACACTGAAGCTTTCTTT,CASSLGVNTEAFF,TRBJ1-1,TRBV6-5,.,.
TGTGCATGGAACCGGGACAGCAATCAGCCCCAGCATTTT,CAWNRDSNQPQHF,TRBJ1-5,TRBV30,.,.
TGCGCCAGCAGCTTGGCGAGGGGGCGAGGGGACACTGAAGCTTTCTTT,CASSLARGRGDTEAFF,TRBJ1-1,TRBV5-1,.,TRBD1
TGTGCCAGCAGTCCAGGGACAGGGGTGGGTGAAAAACTGTTTTTT,CASSPGTGVGEKLFF,TRBJ1-4,TRBV27,.,TRBD1
TGTGCCAGCAGCTTGGGTGCGGGTAGCACAGATACGCAGTATTTT,CASSLGAGSTDTQYF,TRBJ2-3,TRBV5-4,.,.
TGTGCCAGCAGCTCAAGGGACAGGGCGACCTTC,CASSSRDRATF,TRBJ2-7,TRBV7-9,.,TRBD1
TGTGCCAGCAGTACCGGGGACCTTGGCTACACCTTC,CASSTGDLGYTF,TRBJ1-2,TRBV6-5,.,.
TGTGCCAGCAGTTACTCAAGGGGTGTTGACGAGCAGTACTTC,CASSYSRGVDEQYF,TRBJ2-7,TRBV6-5,.,.
TGTGCCAGCTCACCAGGGACGGCTGGGACTGAAGCTTTCTTT,CASSPGTAGTEAFF,TRBJ1-1,TRBV18,.,.
TGTGCCAGCACCCCCGGGGGCAACTATGGCTACACCTTC,CASTPGGNYGYTF,TRBJ1-2,TRBV28,.,.
TGCGCCAGCAGCCGAAACACTGAAGCTTTCTTT,CASSRNTEAFF,TRBJ1-1,TRBV4-1,.,.
TGTGCCAGTAGTCCGACTAGCGGGGGTTACAATGAGCAGTTCTTC,CASSPTSGGYNEQFF,TRBJ2-1,TRBV19,.,TRBD2
TGTGCCAGCAAGGTAAGGGGGGACAATGAGCAGTTCTTC,CASKVRGDNEQFF,TRBJ2-1,TRBV6-5,few,.
TGTGCCAGTAGTAACACCGGACTAGCGGGAGGAGAAGAGCAGTACTTC,CASSNTGLAGGEEQYF,TRBJ2-7,TRBV19,.,TRBD2